Below, 24 T cell receptor delta chains from the same sample are listed, as sequenced in a study of Vδ1+ human thymocytes. Findings and caveats of the study: Thymic TRG and TRD repertoires appeared highly polyclonal, with Gaussian CDR3 length distributions.

Sequences come from RNA converted to cDNA by reverse transcription. Pooled V-gene forward primers with one constant-region reverse primer generated the CDR3 amplicons by multiplex PCR. With CATT, TCRdb re-called clones from the multiplex PCR reads. The data hold about 25,000 delta-chain clones, with 25% to 30% observed a single time. The antigens of these receptors remain unknown. Input material: Vdelta1+ gamma-delta thymocytes from the thymus. Subset meaning: FACS-sorted CD3+ TCRalphabeta- TCRVdelta1+ TCRVdelta2- thymocytes. These TCRs come from a boy younger than two who had congenital heart surgery.

The chain combines TRDV1 with TRDJ1, with 7 bases identical to TRDD3. Germline CDR1 and CDR2: TSWWSYY and QGS. V was clipped by 0 bases and J by 0 bases; unmatched bases: 16. The CDR3 spans 20 residues. CDR3 protein: CALGELLRIPGGRYTDKLIF. The CDR3 nucleotides are TGTGCTCTTGGGGAACTATTAAGGATTCCTGGGGGTCGGTACACCGATAAACTCATCTTT.

Remarks on this clone: Mismatch with germline at one junction end may stem from a read error. Additional DNA sequences in this sample encode the identical CDR3. This chain links TRDV1 with TRDJ1; 12 positions match TRDD3. This CDR3 has 24 amino acids. CDR1 is TSWWSYY, CDR2 QGS, per germline. The CDR3 nucleotides are TGCGCTCTTGGGGAACTAGAGCTTATATCCGCGGTTCCCCGTACTGGGGGATACTCCGATAAACTCATCTTT. As protein: CALGELELISAVPRTGGYSDKLIF.

This rearrangement joins TRDV1 to TRDJ1, with 8 bases aligning to TRDD3. Germline V gene sequence: CDR1 TSWWSYY, CDR2 QGS. CDR3 length: 19 amino acids. Trimming cost V 3 bases and J 1 base; bases outside gene matches: 16. CDR3 DNA sequence: TGTGCTCTTGGGGAGCCTCCTTACTGGGGGCCCCTGGGCACCGATAAACTCATCTTT. It is translated as CALGEPPYWGPLGTDKLIF.

This clone occurred a few times. The genes are TRDV1 and TRDJ1, with D perhaps TRDD2 or TRDD3 (7 bases each). This CDR3 is built from 20 residues. CDR1 and CDR2 (germline): TSWWSYY, QGS. V was clipped by 4 bases and J by 2 bases, with 29 bases between them. This CDR3 is CALGVGLPVRLGDRTDKLIF. DNA of the CDR3: TGTGCTCTTGGGGTCGGCCTTCCTGTGAGACTCGGGGATAGAACCGATAAACTCATCTTT.

This clone was counted only a few times. V is TRDV1 and J is TRDJ1, with 11 bases matching TRDD3. The CDR3 contains 18 residues. The V gene's germline CDR1 is TSWWSYY and CDR2 QGS. The V and J ends lost 5 bases and 7 bases, in that order; junction bases with no gene match: 18. CDR3 nucleotide sequence: TGTGCTCTTGGGACCTCCCTTGTACTGGGGGATAGGGCCTTTAAACTCATCTTT. It specifies CALGTSLVLGDRAFKLIF.

Comments on this clone: A single base separates this from a much larger clone, so it may be a read error. The same CDR3 can be traced to other DNA sequences in this sample. J is TRDJ1 and V is TRDV1, with 11 bases aligning to TRDD3. V shed 0 bases and J 0 bases; nucleotides not matched to a gene: 12. Looked up from germline, CDR1 is TSWWSYY and CDR2 is QGS. The CDR3 extends over 20 amino acids. The CDR3, as DNA: TGTGCTCTTGGGGAACTCATACTTGGGGGATACGCCGGGTACACCGATAAACTCATCTTT. Translation gives CALGELILGGYAGYTDKLIF.

This clone is labeled medium-sized. The rearrangement joins TRDV1 to TRDJ1, with 13 positions matching TRDD3. V trimming: 2 bases; J trimming: 1 base; junction bases outside the gene matches: 13. CDR3 length equals 20 residues. CDR1 is TSWWSYY, CDR2 QGS, per germline. The CDR3 spells CALGESMYWGIRGVTDKLIF. The CDR3 DNA follows: TGTGCTCTTGGGGAATCGATGTACTGGGGGATACGGGGGGTCACCGATAAACTCATCTTT.

The rearrangement links TRDV1 to TRDJ2; D remains unclear. Between the trimmed V and J ends, which lost 4 bases and 6 bases, there was a span of 15 bases. CDR1 and CDR2 from the germline V gene are TSWWSYY and QGS. The CDR3 is 15 residues long. CDR3 in DNA: TGTGCTCTTGGGGGATTTGCTCGCCCTTCAGCACAACTCTTCTTT. Translating gives CALGGFARPSAQLFF.

The V and J genes are TRDV1 and TRDJ1; possibly TRDD2 or TRDD3 for D (9 bases each). CDR3 length equals 20 residues. The germline V and J ends were trimmed by 3 bases and 1 base, with 27 bases remaining between them. CDR1 is TSWWSYY, CDR2 QGS, per germline. The CDR3, as DNA: TGTGCTCTTGGGGACCCCCCCTTCCTACGACTGGGGGAGAGCACCGATAAACTCATCTTT. Its protein is CALGDPPFLRLGESTDKLIF.

This clone was seen only a few times. Other DNA sequences from this sample encode an identical CDR3 as well. The chain couples TRDV1 to TRDJ1, with a tentative D call TRDD1 (5 bases). The germline V and J ends were trimmed by 0 bases and 2 bases, with 16 bases remaining between them. Germline loops: CDR1 TSWWSYY, CDR2 QGS. The CDR3 extends over 17 amino acids. CDR3 protein: CALGELPPIGETDKLIF. CDR3 sequence (DNA): TGTGCTCTTGGGGAACTCCCCCCAATAGGTGAGACCGATAAACTCATCTTT.

This clone was recorded once. Given a much more abundant clone one base away, this may be a read error. This sample includes further DNA sequences coding for the same CDR3. This rearrangement joins TRDV1 to TRDJ1, with 8 bases that match TRDD3. The CDR3 sequence is 18 residues long. CDR1 and CDR2 (germline): TSWWSYY, QGS. This chain's CDR3 is CALGEAYVLGDFSDKLIF. CDR3 DNA: TGTGCTCTTGGGGAAGCCTACGTCTTGGGGGATTTTTCCGATAAACTCATCTTC.

The chain recombines TRDV1 with TRDJ1, with 13 bases matching TRDD3. There are 23 residues in the CDR3. With V trimmed by 8 bases and J by 2 bases, 29 bases remained unmatched. The germline gives CDR1 TSWWSYY, CDR2 QGS. For the CDR3, the DNA is TGTGCTCTTTCCCCGGCCTTCCTCTTCCTTCGACTGGGGGATACGATGAGAACCGATAAACTCATCTTT. It is translated as CALSPAFLFLRLGDTMRTDKLIF.

This clone came up a few times. The V and J genes are TRDV1 and TRDJ1; D could derive from TRDD2 or TRDD3 (7 bases each). The CDR3 loop spans 21 amino acids. The V end lost 3 bases, the J end lost 0 bases, and 29 bases lay between the germline ends. CDR1 and CDR2 from the germline V gene are TSWWSYY and QGS. CDR3 protein: CALGDFLPPVLGSRYTDKLIF. Here the CDR3 DNA reads TGTGCTCTTGGGGATTTCCTTCCTCCAGTACTGGGGTCCAGGTACACCGATAAACTCATCTTT.

Comments on this clone: Other DNA sequences from this sample encode an identical CDR3 as well. This chain connects TRDV1 to TRDJ1, with 13 positions matching TRDD3. The CDR3 has 24 residues. The germline gives CDR1 TSWWSYY, CDR2 QGS. J gave up 0 bases and V 0 bases, and 22 bases lay outside the gene matches. CDR3 DNA: TGTGCTCTTGGGGAACTCGAGGCGAGAGGTACTGGGGGATACGGTTCGTCGTACACCGATAAACTCATCTTT. This codes for CALGELEARGTGGYGSSYTDKLIF.

The chain couples TRDV1 to TRDJ1, with 12 positions matching TRDD3. CDR1 and CDR2 from the germline V gene are TSWWSYY and QGS. The CDR3 runs 23 residues. Trimming at V came to 2 bases and at J to 0 bases, leaving 22 bases not matched to a gene. This CDR3 reads CALGESSLPMTGGYIEDTDKLIF. CDR3 nucleotide sequence: TGTGCTCTTGGGGAAAGTTCCCTTCCTATGACTGGGGGATACATCGAGGACACCGATAAACTCATCTTT.

The chain combines TRDV1 with TRDJ1; 7 positions agree with TRDD3. The germline CDR1 and CDR2 sequences are TSWWSYY and QGS. V was pared by 1 base and J by 7 bases, with 15 bases of the junction left unmatched. This CDR3 is built from 17 residues. The CDR3 sequence: CALGEPSGLGETGKLIF. The CDR3 DNA sequence: TGTGCTCTTGGGGAACCTAGCGGATTGGGGGAAACGGGTAAACTCATCTTT.

Of note for this clone: A far larger clone is one base from this, pointing to a likely read error. Distinct nucleotide sequences in the sample also encode this CDR3. The chain carries TRDV2 and TRDJ3; maybe TRDD3 (5 bases). The CDR3 runs 17 residues. V shed 0 bases and J shed 3 bases, with 11 bases lying between them. The germline CDR1 and CDR2 sequences are GEAIGNYY and EKD. The CDR3 region is CACDTGIRVWDTRQMFF. The DNA for the CDR3 is TGTGCCTGTGACACCGGCATACGCGTCTGGGACACCCGACAGATGTTTTTC.

As for this clone: The identical CDR3 is also encoded by other nucleotide sequences in the sample. This chain uses TRDV2 with TRDJ1; 8 nucleotides match TRDD3. Germline V CDR1 and CDR2: GEAIGNYY, EKD. The CDR3 consists of 16 residues. Trimming removed 9 bases from V and 0 bases from J; junction bases left unmatched: 14. CDR3 bases: TGTGCCACCGGACTGGGGGTCTTCTATTACACCGATAAACTCATCTTT. Translated: CATGLGVFYYTDKLIF.

This clone showed up many times. The chain uses TRDV1 and TRDJ1, with 8 bases fitting TRDD2. J was trimmed by 0 bases and V by 4 bases; bases with no gene match: 16. The CDR3 totals 19 residues. The germline CDR1 and CDR2 sequences are TSWWSYY and QGS. CDR3 nucleotides: TGTGCTCTTGGGGTCGCTTCCTACGTCGCGACCACAGACACCGATAAACTCATCTTT. Translating it yields CALGVASYVATTDTDKLIF.

This clone was found a few times. V and J are TRDV1 and TRDJ1; tentative D call: TRDD3 (6 bases). Per germline, CDR1 TSWWSYY and CDR2 QGS. V lost 3 bases and J 4 bases, leaving 33 bases between the germline ends. The CDR3 has 21 residues. The CDR3 DNA reads TGTGCTCTTGGGGACCCTCTTCCCGACTGGGCCTACTATCGTACTATCGATAAACTCATCTTT. Its translation: CALGDPLPDWAYYRTIDKLIF.

Regarding this clone: The same CDR3 is also encoded by other DNA sequences in this sample. The chain carries TRDV1 and TRDJ1; the D gene is possibly TRDD3 (6 bases). The CDR3 runs 18 residues. V lost 6 bases to trimming and J lost 2 bases, with 25 bases between them. The germline V gene has CDR1 TSWWSYY and CDR2 QGS. DNA of the CDR3: TGTGCTCTTGGTGGGCCCCTGGGTGGGGGTTCGACAACCGATAAACTCATCTTT. This gives the protein CALGGPLGGGSTTDKLIF.

The genes are TRDV1 and TRDJ1, with D possibly matching TRDD2 (6 bases). This CDR3 has 19 amino acids. Deletions cut 4 bases from V and 0 bases from J, with 24 bases between. In germline, CDR1 is TSWWSYY, CDR2 QGS. The CDR3 nucleotides read TGTGCTCTTGGGGTTCCTAAAATACTGTCGGTGGGGTACACCGATAAACTCATCTTT. Its translation: CALGVPKILSVGYTDKLIF.

The V and J genes are TRDV1 and TRDJ1, with 13 positions matching TRDD3. CDR3 size: 22 residues. Germline V gene sequence: CDR1 TSWWSYY, CDR2 QGS. V gave up 5 bases and J gave up 3 bases; unmatched junction bases: 24. The CDR3 region has the DNA TGTGCTCTTGGGCCCGAAGAGACCTACGGTACTGGGGGATACGGGGGGGCCGATAAACTCATCTTT. Its protein product is CALGPEETYGTGGYGGADKLIF.

This chain connects TRDV1 to TRDJ2; possible D gene TRDD3, 5 bases. Germline V CDR1 and CDR2: TSWWSYY, QGS. V lost 0 bases to trimming and J lost 5 bases, with 22 bases between them. CDR3 size: 19 residues. CDR3 DNA sequence: TGTGCTCTTGGGGAACTTCGTAGGGGGGCTCCACGGGGAACAGCACAACTCTTCTTT. Translation: CALGELRRGAPRGTAQLFF.